The 12 T cell receptor beta chains listed next were all sequenced from one sample in a study of OX40 agonist ivuxolimab in advanced cancers. Preparation of the library involved the immunoSEQ multiplex PCR assay. TCRdb took this table from immuneACCESS and kept in-frame rearrangements with V and J called. Such tables lack part of the clones; where checked against another copy, unresolved V genes explain under half of the gap, and the rest is unexplained. The sample yields roughly 25,000 clones; around three quarters were counted once. Around 13% of the sample belongs to the ten largest clones. The source material was CD4+ or CD8+ T cells sorted from blood, sampled in a trial of the OX40 agonist ivuxolimab. These receptor sequences come from an adult with an advanced solid tumor such as melanoma, head and neck, liver or kidney cancer.

The CDR3 is CASNADRVGNQPQHF. Here the CDR3 DNA reads TGTGCCAGCAACGCGGACAGGGTCGGCAATCAGCCCCAGCATTTT. V usage is TRBV7-8 and J usage is TRBJ1-5; 8 bases map to TRBD1. Germline V gene sequence: CDR1 SGHVS, CDR2 FQNEAQ. This CDR3 region has 15 residues. V lost 7 bases, J lost 2 bases, and 7 bases stayed unmatched.

This clone was seen only once. The V call is TRBV30, the J call TRBJ1-2, with a possible D match to TRBD1 (5 bases). The V gene's germline CDR1 is GTSNPN and CDR2 SVGIG (reference sequence). Trimming pared 0 bases from V and 7 bases from J, leaving 9 bases between. This CDR3 has 12 amino acids. CDR3 loop: CAWSVYGGGYTF. The CDR3 bases are TGTGCCTGGAGTGTATATGGGGGTGGCTACACCTTC.

V usage is TRBV11-2 and J usage is TRBJ1-2, with D tentatively TRBD1 (6 bases). The CDR3 totals 15 residues. Trimming removed 0 bases at V and 1 base at J, with 9 bases between. Germline V gene data show CDR1 as SGHAT and CDR2 as FQNNGV. Here the CDR3 DNA reads TGTGCCAGCAGCTTAGATAGGGGGTTTAACTATGGCTACACCTTC. The encoded protein is CASSLDRGFNYGYTF.

The chain is built from TRBV5-6 and TRBJ1-1; D is unresolved. V lost 0 bases to trimming and J lost 10 bases, with 10 bases between them. The CDR3 length is 12 residues. CDR1 is SGHDT and CDR2 is YYEEEE in the germline V gene. CDR3 nucleotide sequence: TGTGCCAGCAGCTTGGGAGTCTTGGGAGCTTTCTTT. The encoded protein is CASSLGVLGAFF.

The sample holds one count of this clone. This chain uses TRBV30 with TRBJ1-5; TRBD1 is a possible D gene (5 bases). Germline CDR1 and CDR2: GTSNPN and SVGIG (reference sequence). Trimming took 1 base from V and 5 from J, leaving 24 bases between them. CDR3 length: 18 amino acids. CDR3 nucleotide sequence: TGTGCCTGGAGTGCTACCACCGGGACTTTTATAAGGGATCAGCCCCAGCATTTT. Translation: CAWSATTGTFIRDQPQHF. Full variable domain (missing parts from reference TRBV30 and TRBJ1-5): SQTIHQWPATLVQPVGSPLSLECTVEGTSNPNLYWYRQAAGRGLQLLFYSVGIGQISSEVPQNLSASRPQDRQFILSSKKLLLSDSGFYLCAWSATTGTFIRDQPQHFGDGTRLSIL.

This sequence joins TRBV5-1 and TRBJ1-5, with TRBD1 identical over 8 bases. Trimming at V came to 0 bases and at J to 7 bases, leaving 6 bases not matched to a gene. The CDR3 totals 15 residues. CDR1 and CDR2 (germline): SGHRS, YFSETQ. CDR3 bases: TGCGCCAGCAGCTTGGCGGGACAGGCAAGCCAGCCCCAGCATTTT. As protein: CASSLAGQASQPQHF.

The chain has TRBV7-3 and TRBJ2-1; TRBD2 aligns across 15 bases. V dropped 4 bases and J dropped 4; count of bases not matched to a gene: 5. In germline, CDR1 is SGHTA, CDR2 FQGTGA. The CDR3 runs to 17 residues. The CDR3 here is CASSYQGLAGGYNEQFF. The DNA of the CDR3 is TGTGCCAGCAGCTATCAGGGACTAGCGGGGGGATACAATGAGCAGTTCTTC.

The rearrangement links TRBV2 to TRBJ1-6; D not resolved. Germline V CDR1 and CDR2: SNHLY, FYNNEI. The CDR3 is 15 residues long. Trimming took off 6 bases at V and 4 bases at J, with 13 bases between the two ends. The CDR3 nucleotides read TGTGCCAGCAGATGGGAGCTAGAGTATAATTCACCCCTCCACTTT. Protein product: CASRWELEYNSPLHF. The whole variable domain, filled in from reference TRBV2 and TRBJ1-6, reads EPEVTQTPSHQVTQMGQEVILRCVPISNHLYFYWYRQILGQKVEFLVSFYNNEISEKSEIFDDQFSVERPDGSNFTLKIRSTKLEDSAMYFCASRWELEYNSPLHFGNGTRLTVT.

This chain uses TRBV4-2 with TRBJ2-2; D is uncertain. Germline CDR1 and CDR2: LGHNA and YNFKEQ. Trimming stripped 0 bases from V and 0 bases from J, with 2 bases between. The CDR3 is 14 amino acids. The CDR3 sequence: CASSQEANTGELFF. In DNA form, the CDR3 reads TGTGCCAGCAGCCAAGAAGCGAACACCGGGGAGCTGTTTTTT.

This chain links TRBV10-1 with TRBJ2-7, with D possibly called TRBD1 or TRBD2 (6 bases each). CDR1 and CDR2 from the germline V gene are WNHNN and SYGVQD (reference sequence). V lost 0 bases and J 5 bases, leaving 17 bases between the germline ends. The CDR3 has 16 residues. The CDR3 DNA follows: TGCGCCAGCAGTGAGTCGAAGGGGGGCGGGATGGACGAGCAGTACTTC. Residues: CASSESKGGGMDEQYF.

V gene TRBV4-2 combines with J gene TRBJ2-2; 7 positions match TRBD2. V trimming: 4 bases; J trimming: 0 bases; junction bases outside the gene matches: 8. Germline-derived CDR1 and CDR2 are LGHNA and YNFKEQ. This CDR3 has 17 amino acids. CDR3 sequence: CASSLRGGTTNTGELFF. The CDR3 coding sequence is TGTGCCAGCAGCCTCCGGGGAGGGACCACGAACACCGGGGAGCTGTTTTTT.

This clone was seen a single time. The V call is TRBV4-2, the J call TRBJ2-3; D is possibly TRBD2 (5 bases). CDR1 LGHNA and CDR2 YNFKEQ come from the germline V gene. V lost 0 bases and J lost 7, with 17 bases in between. The CDR3 spans 16 residues. CDR3 residues: CASSQDQAAGGYTQYF. The CDR3 region has the DNA TGTGCCAGCAGCCAAGATCAGGCGGCGGGCGGGTATACGCAGTATTTT.